The T cell receptor beta chain described here comes from a study of cytotoxic CD8 clonotypes in ibrutinib-treated CLL (dated by TCRdb to the early 2020s). About the study as a whole: In this cohort, some 16 patients were treatment-naive and about a dozen were relapsed/refractory, while some 18 had unmutated IGHV. Partial responses were observed in about 24 patients and complete responses in 2; after a median follow-up of 68 months, remission was maintained in approximately 14 patients and progression was observed in approximately 12. The response samples were drawn at a median of 12 months into treatment, with a range of about 6 to 36 months. An average of about 250,000 productive templates and tens of thousands of productive rearrangements was obtained per sample. Of the 70 to 90 people in the trial, 25 to 30 had longitudinal samples available. Cryopreserved peripheral blood mononuclear cells were collected before treatment, at response, and at either disease progression or sustained remission. Every sample from remission and from progressive disease was obtained while the patients were still on ibrutinib. Study-wide findings and limitations: Public clonotypes were rare and either shrank or stayed stable during treatment, and the rise in clonality at ibrutinib response reflected expansion of private clonotypes. At baseline, clonality was higher than in age-matched healthy donors and showed a strong correlation with circulating CD8+ T-cell counts. Sampling times were not matched between patients in sustained remission and patients whose disease was progressing, and lymph node repertoires were not examined. At ibrutinib response clonality went up, during sustained remission it held steady, and at progression it dropped back toward baseline.

The time point label for this specimen denotes: progressive disease on ibrutinib. For TCR beta library preparation, approximately 2 micrograms of genomic DNA was extracted from cryopreserved PBMCs. Longitudinal blood samples from CLL patients on ibrutinib monotherapy underwent high-throughput TCR beta sequencing. The patients were enrolled in a single-center, open-label phase 2 trial of ibrutinib monotherapy. On a MiSeq, deep resolution sequencing aimed for a depth between 1 in 1 million and 1 in 200,000 T cells, with each clonotype covered approximately 9.2x on average. The immunoSEQ hsTCRB Kit was used to generate TCR beta libraries. Concerning the study's data processing: Data were analyzed with ImmunoSEQ Data Assistant and ImmunoSEQ Analyzer, with V, D and J genes assigned per IMGT definitions. Clonality, with values ranging from 0 to 1, was calculated as one minus the normalized Shannon entropy of productive rearrangement frequencies. Public clonotype analysis was restricted to overrepresented clonotypes comprising at least 0.05% of each patient's repertoire. Some 12 age-matched healthy donor repertoires from immuneACCESS served as clonality controls. TCRdb stores this immuneACCESS table with in-frame sequences only. Part of the clones is absent; in the studies checked, under half of the shortfall reflects unresolved V genes, and no reason is known for the rest. Clonal size and the V and J genes are those of that table, whereas D and trimming came from the DNA. A total of about 69,000 clones appear in this sample, approximately 80% of them only once. The leading ten clones occupy under 8.5% of the sample.

V is clipped by 5 bases and J by 9 bases, and the sequence between their germline boundaries is 21 bases long. Looking up the germline V gene yields CDR1 SGHRS and CDR2 YFSETQ. The CDR3 measures 15 amino acids from cysteine to phenylalanine. Only the CDR3 DNA is retained, 45 bases long and in frame from the first base. This clone was seen a single time. This clone's antigen is unknown. There are no base qualities to consult, and no much larger clone falls within one base. This specimen consisted of PBMCs, obtained at disease progression, from a patient treated with ibrutinib. The chain was built from TRBV5-1 and TRBJ2-1; 5 matching bases give a weak D call of TRBD2. This TCR derives from a human donor with chronic lymphocytic leukemia. The CDR3 is CASSDSVSNFIEQFF. In nucleotides, the sequence is TGCGCCAGCAGTGATAGCGTCAGCAATTTCATTGAGCAGTTCTTC.